This T cell receptor (beta chain) was found in a study of OX40 agonist ivuxolimab in advanced cancers. The CDR3 consists of 16 residues. With 5 bases removed from V and 1 base from J, the gap between germline ends came to 15 bases. Germline loops: CDR1 SGHTA, CDR2 FQGNSA. Here immunoSEQ multiplex PCR was the method, and the copy in TCRdb shows in-frame clones only, minus some. The repertoire holds 70,000 to 80,000 clones, with around 85% as singletons. Source: CD4+ or CD8+ T cells sorted from blood, taken in a trial of the OX40 agonist ivuxolimab. The chain is built from TRBV7-2 and TRBJ1-3; TRBD1 might be the D (5 bases). This receptor was obtained from an adult with an advanced solid tumor such as melanoma, head and neck, liver or kidney cancer. CDR3 sequence: CASSPSTAGSGNTIYF. CDR3 DNA: TGTGCCAGCAGCCCCTCCACGGCAGGGTCTGGAAACACCATATATTTT.